This TCR beta chain is from a study of T cell repertoires in cytomegalovirus infection. Study-wide results and limits: HLA-C-restricted CMV clonotypes gave the most frequent clonotype in two of eight donors.

A single record per CDR3 protein comes from TCRdb applying MiXCR to the reads. The data hold around 240,000 distinct CDR3 sequences, with about 23% observed a single time. This clonotype occurred a few times. Its antigen is currently unknown. The V end was cut by 3 bases, the J end by 2 bases, with 11 bases between. CDR3 length: 14 residues. Per germline, CDR1 MGHRA and CDR2 YSYEKL. The V and J genes are TRBV4-1 and TRBJ2-7, with a weak D call TRBD1 (5 bases). The sequenced sample was CD8+ T cells from PBMCs. The TCR comes from a human donor in good health (CMV status not recorded). Some clones in this sample may be carry-over from other donors' samples. CDR3 in amino acids: CASSHPTGAYEQYF. The CDR3 DNA sequence: TGCGCCAGCAGCCATCCCACAGGAGCCTACGAGCAGTACTTC.